The T cell receptor beta chain described here comes from a study of T cells in Graves' hyperthyroidism and ophthalmopathy. Trimming removed 6 bases from V and 6 bases from J, with 19 bases in between. Germline lookup yields CDR1 SGHTA and CDR2 FQGTGA. This CDR3 has 15 amino acids. This clonotype was seen ten or more times. It was RNA transcripts that yielded the amplified TCR beta CDR3 regions. The HTBI primer set was used in a first-round RT-PCR of the TCR CDR3. TCRdb re-called the multiplex PCR reads with MiXCR, one entry per CDR3 protein. The sample yields about 740,000 distinct CDR3 sequences, approximately 15% seen once. An absence of ophthalmopathy progression within 18 months meant stable Graves' hyperthyroidism.

The chain employs TRBV7-3 and TRBJ2-3, with D possibly TRBD2 on 6 matching bases. The receptor was derived from a young woman with Graves' hyperthyroidism. Sequenced: blood. The CDR3 coding sequence is TGTGCCAGCAGTTCAGCCGGGACTCGTCGCGATACGCAGTATTTT. This sequence encodes CASSSAGTRRDTQYF.